This T cell receptor beta chain was found in a study of CD8 T cells in Susac syndrome. Study outcomes and limitations: Acknowledgment was made by the study that its TCR sequencing and HLA analysis involved a relatively small number of individuals.

About 0.5 to 1 ug RNA was reverse transcribed with random hexamers. The amplification used immunoSEQ multiplex PCR on TCR beta CDR3; it spanned 54 Vbeta and 13 Jbeta. TCRdb re-called the immunoSEQ multiplex PCR reads with MiXCR, one entry per CDR3 protein. The sample lists roughly 120,000 distinct CDR3 sequences; about 95% were seen once. For this clonotype: Its antigen is as yet unknown.

Looked up from germline, CDR1 is LNHDA and CDR2 is SQIVND (reference sequence). This CDR3 is 18 amino acids long. With V trimmed by 7 bases and J by 0 bases, 10 bases remained unmatched. The sample comprised CD4+ T cells from PBMCs. V gene TRBV19 combines with J gene TRBJ2-6, with 9 bases that match TRBD1. This receptor was identified in a human donor with multiple sclerosis. CDR3: CASIKGGQGISGANVLTF. The CDR3 bases are TGTGCCAGTATTAAGGGCGGACAGGGGATCTCTGGGGCCAACGTCCTGACTTTC.